These 14 T cell receptor beta chains came from one sample sequenced in a study of cytomegalovirus exposure and HLA in healthy donors. PCR was performed using 60 Vbeta and 13 Jbeta primers. Sequencing was performed with immunoSEQ multiplex PCR; in TCRdb, only in-frame clones are kept and a portion is missing. This sample has approximately 70,000 clones, with less than 75% found just once. The sample taken for sequencing was PBMCs. These receptors were obtained from a man in his forties or fifties in good health and CMV-seropositive.

The rearrangement links TRBV6-5 to TRBJ1-2; 7 positions agree with TRBD1. The CDR3 extends over 15 amino acids. Germline loops: CDR1 MNHEY, CDR2 SVGAGI. The J segment lost 3 bases and the V segment lost 0 bases, leaving 4 bases of the junction unmatched. The CDR3 sequence is CASSYSTGMDYGYTF. The CDR3 nucleotides are TGTGCCAGCAGTTACTCGACAGGGATGGACTATGGCTACACCTTC.

The chain recombines TRBV7-9 with TRBJ1-1; 8 nucleotides match TRBD1. Trimming at V came to 2 bases and at J to 3 bases, leaving 11 bases not matched to a gene. There are 17 residues in the CDR3. CDR1 and CDR2 (germline): SEHNR, FQNEAQ (reference sequence). DNA for the CDR3: TGTGCCAGCAGCTTAACGGGCAGGGGGCTTGAAGACACTGAAGCTTTCTTT. It is translated as CASSLTGRGLEDTEAFF.

The V gene is TRBV19, the J gene TRBJ1-1, with unresolved D. CDR1 and CDR2 (germline): LNHDA, SQIVND (reference sequence). CDR3 length: 12 residues. The V and J ends lost 7 bases and 6 bases respectively, with 12 bases between them. As DNA, the CDR3 is TGTGCCAGTACCGGCAGGTTCTCTGAAGCTTTCTTT. It specifies CASTGRFSEAFF.

As DNA, the CDR3 is TGTGCCAGCAGCCAAGGTGCGGGAGGGCCTGACACCGGGGAGCTGTTTTTT. Translating gives CASSQGAGGPDTGELFF. The gene calls are TRBV4-2 and TRBJ2-2; 9 nucleotides agree with TRBD2. The V and J ends lost 1 base and 3 bases, in that order; junction bases with no gene match: 6. From germline, CDR1 is LGHNA and CDR2 YNFKEQ. The CDR3 length is 17 residues.

This clone has only a few counts. V gene TRBV6-4 combines with J gene TRBJ1-2; 9 bases align to TRBD1. This CDR3 contains 14 residues. The J segment lost 4 bases and the V segment lost 3 bases, leaving 3 bases of the junction unmatched. Germline V gives CDR1 MRHNA, CDR2 SNTAGT. CDR3 nucleotide sequence: TGTGCCAGCAGTGAGGGACAGGGAACCTATGGCTACACCTTC. Amino acids: CASSEGQGTYGYTF.

This clone occurred a few times. The chain is built from TRBV27 and TRBJ1-2, with 7 bases lining up with TRBD1. The germline gives CDR1 MNHEY, CDR2 SMNVEV (reference sequence). CDR3 length: 14 residues. Trimming at V came to 5 bases and at J to 4 bases, leaving 7 bases not matched to a gene. DNA for the CDR3: TGTGCCAGCAGTCCCCGGACAGGCCTCTATGGCTACACCTTC. It encodes CASSPRTGLYGYTF.

This clone was observed a handful of times. The chain combines TRBV11-1 with TRBJ1-1, with a weak D call TRBD1 (5 bases). The germline CDR1 and CDR2 sequences are SGHAT and FQDESV (reference sequence). Trimming stripped 3 bases from V and 5 bases from J, with 16 bases between. The CDR3 extends over 15 amino acids. The CDR3 loop reads CASSLVGARGTEAFF. The CDR3, as DNA: TGTGCCAGCAGCTTGGTAGGGGCGCGGGGGACTGAAGCTTTCTTT.

The V gene is TRBV2, the J gene TRBJ1-1; TRBD1 matches at 8 bases. CDR3 size: 14 residues. Trimming took 6 bases from V and 4 from J; bases not matched to a gene: 7. Germline CDR1 and CDR2: SNHLY and FYNNEI. The CDR3 region has the DNA TGTGCCAGCAGGGCCGGACAGGGTTCCACTGAAGCTTTCTTT. It encodes CASRAGQGSTEAFF.

In its sample, this clone was seen a few times. The chain recombines TRBV6-5 with TRBJ1-1; no clear D. The V end lost 5 bases, the J end lost 3 bases, and 10 bases lay between the germline ends. CDR1 is MNHEY, CDR2 SVGAGI, per germline. CDR3 size: 13 residues. The CDR3 nucleotides read TGTGCCAGCAGTCCTAACGAGGACACTGAAGCTTTCTTT. The encoded protein is CASSPNEDTEAFF.

The chain uses TRBV7-2 and TRBJ2-7; a weak D match, TRBD1 (6 bases). Germline CDR1 reads SGHTA; CDR2 reads FQGNSA. The CDR3 is 16 residues long. The V end was cut by 3 bases, the J end by 1 base, with 16 bases between. The CDR3 DNA follows: TGTGCCAGCAGCTTCAGAATTACAGGGCTATCCTACGAGCAGTACTTC. This gives the protein CASSFRITGLSYEQYF. The full variable domain, in which reference TRBV7-2 and TRBJ2-7 provide the parts outside the CDR3, is GAGVSQSPSNKVTEKGKDVELRCDPISGHTALYWYRQSLGQGLEFLIYFQGNSAPDKSGLPSDRFSAERTGGSVSTLTIQRTQQEDSAVYLCASSFRITGLSYEQYFGPGTRLTVT.

This clone was recorded only once. This chain links TRBV5-4 with TRBJ2-2; 7 bases match TRBD2. CDR3 size: 15 residues. The V gene's germline CDR1 is SGHNT and CDR2 YYREEE (reference sequence). V lost 2 bases and J lost 4; bases outside the gene matches: 5. CDR3 DNA sequence: TGTGCCAGCAGCTTCGGGGTAGCGGGCACCGGGGAGCTGTTTTTT. This sequence encodes CASSFGVAGTGELFF.

The chain is built from TRBV19 and TRBJ1-1; TRBD1 is a possible D gene (5 bases). V lost 3 bases to trimming and J lost 1 base, with 15 bases between them. Germline CDR1 and CDR2: LNHDA and SQIVND (reference sequence). The CDR3 has 16 residues. In DNA form, the CDR3 reads TGTGCCAGTAGTATGGGGCTCGGCAAAGCGAACACTGAAGCTTTCTTT. Protein sequence: CASSMGLGKANTEAFF.

This clone was counted a few times. The gene calls are TRBV7-9 and TRBJ1-1, with D maybe TRBD1 (6 bases). Per germline, CDR1 SEHNR and CDR2 FQNEAQ (reference sequence). This CDR3 spans 15 amino acids. V was pared by 1 base and J by 8 bases, with 17 bases between. The CDR3 spells CASSLERGTRQEAFF. Written as DNA, the CDR3 is TGTGCCAGCAGCTTAGAGAGAGGGACACGTCAAGAAGCTTTCTTT.

The chain employs TRBV5-1 and TRBJ1-1, with 11 bases lining up with TRBD1. There are 15 residues in the CDR3. Trimming took 2 bases from V and 5 from J; bases not matched to a gene: 5. Germline CDR1 is SGHRS and CDR2 is YFSETQ. The CDR3 DNA reads as TGCGCCAGCAGCTTCTCCGGGACAGGGGGAACTGAAGCTTTCTTT. It translates to CASSFSGTGGTEAFF.